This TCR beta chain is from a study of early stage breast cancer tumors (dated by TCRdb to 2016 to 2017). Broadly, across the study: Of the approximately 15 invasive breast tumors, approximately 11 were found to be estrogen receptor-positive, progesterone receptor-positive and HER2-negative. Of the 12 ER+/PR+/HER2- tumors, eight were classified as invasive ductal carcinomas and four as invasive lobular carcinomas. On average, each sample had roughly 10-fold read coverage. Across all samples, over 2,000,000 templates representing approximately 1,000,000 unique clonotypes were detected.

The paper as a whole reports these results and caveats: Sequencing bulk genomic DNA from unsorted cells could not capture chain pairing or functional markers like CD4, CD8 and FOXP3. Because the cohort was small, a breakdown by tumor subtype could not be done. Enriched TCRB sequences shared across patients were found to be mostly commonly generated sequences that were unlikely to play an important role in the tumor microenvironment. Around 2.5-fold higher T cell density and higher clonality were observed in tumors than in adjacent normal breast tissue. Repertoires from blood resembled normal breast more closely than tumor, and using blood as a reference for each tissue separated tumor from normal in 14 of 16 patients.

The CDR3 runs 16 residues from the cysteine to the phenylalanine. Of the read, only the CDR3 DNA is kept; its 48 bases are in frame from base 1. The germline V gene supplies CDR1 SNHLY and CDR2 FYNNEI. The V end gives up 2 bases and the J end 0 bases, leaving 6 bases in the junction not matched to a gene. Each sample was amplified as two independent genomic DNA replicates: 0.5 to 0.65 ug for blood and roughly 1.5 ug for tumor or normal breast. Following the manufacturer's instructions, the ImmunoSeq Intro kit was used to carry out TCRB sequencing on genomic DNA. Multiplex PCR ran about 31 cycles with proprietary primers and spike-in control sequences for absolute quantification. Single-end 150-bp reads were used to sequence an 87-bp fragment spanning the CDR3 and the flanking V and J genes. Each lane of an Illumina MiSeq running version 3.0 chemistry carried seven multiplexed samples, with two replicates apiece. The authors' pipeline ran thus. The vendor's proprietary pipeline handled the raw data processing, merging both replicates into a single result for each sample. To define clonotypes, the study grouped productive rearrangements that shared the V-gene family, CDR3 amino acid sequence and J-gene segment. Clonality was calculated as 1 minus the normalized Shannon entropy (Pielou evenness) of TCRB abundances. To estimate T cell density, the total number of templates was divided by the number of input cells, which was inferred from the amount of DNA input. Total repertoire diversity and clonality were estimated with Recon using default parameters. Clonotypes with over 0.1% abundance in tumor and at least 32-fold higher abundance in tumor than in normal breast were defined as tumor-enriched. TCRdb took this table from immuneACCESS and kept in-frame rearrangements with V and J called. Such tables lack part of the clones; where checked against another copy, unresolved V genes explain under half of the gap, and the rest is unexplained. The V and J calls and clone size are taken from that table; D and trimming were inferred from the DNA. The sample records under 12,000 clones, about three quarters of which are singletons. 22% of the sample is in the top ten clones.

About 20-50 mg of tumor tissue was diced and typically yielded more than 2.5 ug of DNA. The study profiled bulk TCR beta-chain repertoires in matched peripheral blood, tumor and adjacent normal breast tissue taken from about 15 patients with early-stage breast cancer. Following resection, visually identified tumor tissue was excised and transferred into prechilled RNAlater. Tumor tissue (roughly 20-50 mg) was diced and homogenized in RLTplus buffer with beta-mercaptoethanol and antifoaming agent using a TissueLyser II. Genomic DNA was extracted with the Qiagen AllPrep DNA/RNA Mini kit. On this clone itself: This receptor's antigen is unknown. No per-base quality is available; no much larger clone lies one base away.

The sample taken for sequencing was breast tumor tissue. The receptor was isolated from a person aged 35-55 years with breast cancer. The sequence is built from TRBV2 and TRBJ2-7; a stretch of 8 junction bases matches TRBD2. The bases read TGTGCCAGCAGTGAAAGACGGCTAGCGGGCTCCTACGAGCAGTACTTC. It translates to CASSERRLAGSYEQYF.